This TCR beta chain derives from a study of shared clonotypes between healthy human individuals (TCRdb year 2020). Background for the entire study: Three men and a couple of women, aged 18 to 49 years, made up the cohort. For each donor, CD4 naive and CD4 memory were each given three plates, CD8 naive was given two plates, and CD8 memory was given one plate. Blood TCR repertoires of roughly five healthy adults were deeply sequenced to estimate repertoire size and the extent of clonotype sharing between individuals. Libraries were prepared and TCR repertoires were sequenced by different laboratories using diverse techniques, in order to increase sequencing depth and limit assay-specific biases. Leukapheresis yielded between about 0.94 and 8.9 billion PBMCs per donor.

Using the deep immunoSEQ assay, TCR CDR3 regions were amplified from genomic DNA by multiplex PCR. Genomic DNA extracted from each cell subset was distributed evenly over all wells of several immunoSEQ 96-well plates, and each plate served as one replicate. For sorted subsets, each replicate PCR was loaded with 200 ng genomic DNA, equivalent to 25,000 to 35,000 T cell genomes. Purified libraries were quantified with a Qubit 3.0 fluorometer, sized on a Bioanalyzer 2100, and re-quantified with the KAPA Library Quantification kit. A separate single-read 150-cycle Illumina NextSeq 550 flow cell was used to sequence each immunoSEQ 96-well plate. The paper's data handling went like this. The immunoSEQ output contained only junctional sequences without quality scores, so filtering could not match that applied to full-length reads. Sequences were annotated with PyIR, a Python wrapper for IgBLAST v1.9, and V/J genes and CDR3 were assigned using IMGT germline references. Reads with weak V/J assignments (E-value above 1e-6), missing CDR3, stop codons, out-of-frame junctions, or ambiguous translated residues were removed. A V3J clonotype was defined by an identical inferred V gene, J gene, and CDR3 amino acid sequence. To compute the percentage overlap between repertoires, the number of shared unique clonotypes was divided by the size of the smaller repertoire. Repertoire richness was assessed with RTK rarefaction, the Chao1 estimator, and Recon v2.1 estimates of unobserved clonotypes. For all TCRbeta clonotypes obtained by the gDNA method from four donors, generation probabilities were computed with OLGA. As stored in TCRdb, this immuneACCESS dataset retains in-frame rearrangements with V and J assigned. A fraction of the clones does not appear; measured against another copy, unresolved V genes explain less than half of the discrepancy, and the remainder lacks a known reason. V and J calls and clone size come straight from that table; D and trimming were deduced from the DNA. Across this sample there are under 1,100,000 clones, with approximately 80% seen only once. The ten largest clones represent 0.6% to 0.7% of the sample.

Overall study results and their limits: Even with the large sequencing depth, rarefaction of the sorted-subset datasets indicated that sequencing was incomplete. Pairwise subsampling led to the expectation that sequencing depth would affect the degree of clonotype sharing among donors. Higher generation probabilities were observed for clonotypes shared by all four sorted-subset donors than for non-shared clonotypes. Sharing across a handful of donors was observed for roughly 5% of naive CD4, about 4% of naive CD8, 2.3% of memory CD4, and roughly 0.4% of memory CD8 clonotypes. Naive subsets generally had larger estimated clonotype richness than memory subsets did. Sampling was limited to blood, and TCR repertoires in tissue likely differ from TCR repertoires in blood. The genetic and exposure-history diversity represented was limited by the small number of donors.

The donors were healthy, HIV-negative adults who had no recently reported acute infections or vaccinations. Only Caucasian adults living in Nashville, Tennessee, USA were represented among the donors. CD4+ T cells were enriched by magnetic negative selection, after which naive cells were positively selected on CD45RA and the negative fraction was taken as the memory subset. Blood was obtained by leukapheresis, after which PBMCs were separated by Ficoll-Histopaque density gradient centrifugation and cryopreserved in liquid nitrogen vapor phase. Analytical flow cytometry was used to check the purity and quantity of each magnetically sorted T cell population. Genomic DNA was isolated from each sorted fraction and quantified by UV absorbance on a Nanodrop 2000c. Concerning this clone itself: Its antigen is currently not known. One base away there is no much larger clone; base qualities are not given.

Relative to germline, V is 6 bases shorter and J is 0 bases shorter, with 14 bases between their ends. CDR1 and CDR2 are drawn from the germline V gene: SQVTM, ANQGSEA. Reading from cysteine to phenylalanine, the CDR3 counts 14 amino acids. The DNA shown is the 42-base CDR3, in frame from base 1. The sequenced sample was memory CD4+ T cells from PBMCs. Reading the label with the study, this specimen's cell subset or site is: CD45RA-negative fraction. This TCR derives from a man aged 18 to 29 in good health. Some clones in this sample may be carry-over from other donors' samples. The chain is encoded by TRBV29-1 joined to TRBJ1-1; matching of 5 bases hints at TRBD1 as the D gene. The CDR3 region reads CSVTGGVVNTEAFF. At the DNA level, the sequence is TGCAGCGTCACCGGAGGGGTGGTGAACACTGAAGCTTTCTTT.